This TCR beta chain was recovered during a study of blood T cell repertoires in COVID-19. As for the study in general: Sample material is recorded as cDNA or gDNA derived from T cells, B-cell-depleted T cells, or PBMCs.

Germline V gene sequence: CDR1 SQVTM, CDR2 ANQGSEA. This CDR3 is built from 14 residues. Losses at the gene ends were 7 bases for V and 5 bases for J; bases not matched to a gene: 7. The method was immunoSEQ multiplex PCR; TCRdb's version includes in-frame clones alone and lacks a portion of them. Of a few hundred thousand clones in the sample, about 87% were seen once. Recovered Cohort 3 donors showed two negative PCRs, clearance, or symptom resolution. Material: PBMCs or T cells enriched from blood (not recorded which). The sequence was obtained from a woman aged 45-65 years who had recovered from COVID-19. The gene calls are TRBV29-1 and TRBJ2-1; 11 positions match TRBD2. The CDR3 spells CSAKGLADHNEQFF. CDR3 nucleotides: TGCAGCGCCAAGGGACTAGCGGACCACAATGAGCAGTTCTTC.